The 4 T cell receptor beta chains below come from one sample, sequenced in a study of blood T cell repertoires in COVID-19 (dated by TCRdb to about 2020). The library was made by the immunoSEQ multiplex PCR assay. Imported from immuneACCESS, the table was reduced by TCRdb to in-frame sequences with V and J called. These copies leave out some clones; in studies compared against another copy, an unresolved V gene accounts for under half, and the cause of the remainder is not known. The sample table lists about 160,000 clones, 82% of them with a count of one. Clones ranked in the top ten supply over 9.5% of the sample. The sample consisted of peripheral blood. The receptors come from a woman of 80 years or more with active or convalescent COVID-19.

This clone came up a few times. J is TRBJ2-7 and V is TRBV6-6, with D possibly TRBD1 on 6 matching bases. This CDR3 has 12 residues. The V and J ends lost 5 bases and 6 bases respectively, with 11 bases between them. Germline CDR1 MNHNY, CDR2 SVGAGI (reference sequence). CDR3 bases: TGTGCCAGCAGTCCCCCGACAGGCGAGCAGTACTTC. This codes for CASSPPTGEQYF.

This chain links TRBV3-1 (or the pseudogene TRBV3-2) with TRBJ2-7; 8 positions agree with TRBD2. The CDR3 totals 14 residues. V shed 4 bases, J shed 6 bases, and the junction held 8 bases outside the gene matches. From germline, CDR1 is LGHDT and CDR2 YNNKEL (reference sequence). The CDR3: CASSPSSGPVEQYF. Written as DNA, the CDR3 is TGTGCCAGCAGCCCCTCTAGCGGGCCGGTCGAGCAGTACTTC.

The V call is TRBV6-5, the J call TRBJ2-7; 8 bases map to TRBD1. The CDR3 spans 14 residues. Germline CDR1 is MNHEY and CDR2 is SVGAGI. V lost 7 bases and J lost 3; bases outside the gene matches: 8. The CDR3 DNA follows: TGTGCCAGCAATTTAGACAGGGGCAACTACGAGCAGTACTTC. Translation gives CASNLDRGNYEQYF.

V usage is TRBV12-5 and J usage is TRBJ1-1; D perhaps matches TRBD1 (5 bases). CDR1 and CDR2 from the germline V gene are LGHNT and FRNRAP. Trimming pared 0 bases from V and 3 bases from J, leaving 14 bases between. CDR3 length: 16 amino acids. The CDR3 region is CASGLVLGGVDTEAFF. CDR3 coding DNA: TGTGCTAGTGGTTTGGTACTCGGGGGGGTGGACACTGAAGCTTTCTTT.